This T cell receptor (beta chain) was identified during a study of molecular identifiers for immune sequencing clone quantification. On the study more broadly: In replicates, the authors split RNA from roughly 18,000 or 92,000 naive CD8 cells five ways and sequenced four.

With regard to this clonotype: Given a much more abundant clone one base away, this may be a read error. The CDR3 end shows no conserved phenylalanine or tryptophan, and so a read error is likely.

Trimming at V came to 3 bases and at J to 3 bases, leaving 2 bases not matched to a gene. The CDR3 has 16 amino acids. From germline, CDR1 is LGHNA and CDR2 YNFKEQ. TCRdb passed the PCR reads through MiXCR, listing each CDR3 protein once. The table includes about 89,000 distinct CDR3 sequences, around 20% detected once. The clonotype originates from a human donor in good health. Some libraries in this study had Jurkat cell RNA spiked in. This rearrangement joins TRBV4-2 to TRBJ2-3; TRBD2 aligns across 14 bases. The sequenced material came from naive CD8+ T cells from blood, with Jurkat cell RNA spiked in. Subset here: FACS-sorted CD8+CD4-CCR7+CD45RA+ naive T cells. Here the CDR3 reads CASSQGLAGATDTQYS. The CDR3 bases are TGTGCCAGCAGCCAGGGACTAGCGGGAGCGACAGATACGCAGTATTCT.